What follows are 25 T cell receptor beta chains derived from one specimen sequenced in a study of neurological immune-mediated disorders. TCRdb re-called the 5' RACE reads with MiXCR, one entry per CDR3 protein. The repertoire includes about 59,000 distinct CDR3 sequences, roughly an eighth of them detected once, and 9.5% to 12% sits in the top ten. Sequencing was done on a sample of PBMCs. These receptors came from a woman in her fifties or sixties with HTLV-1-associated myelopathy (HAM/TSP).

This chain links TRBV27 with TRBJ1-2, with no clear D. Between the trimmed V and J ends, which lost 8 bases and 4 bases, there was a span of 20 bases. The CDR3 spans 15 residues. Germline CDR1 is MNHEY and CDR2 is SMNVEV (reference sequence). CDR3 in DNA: TGTGCCAGCGCGTTGTACGGCCCCCCTTCCTATGGCTACACCTTC. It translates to CASALYGPPSYGYTF.

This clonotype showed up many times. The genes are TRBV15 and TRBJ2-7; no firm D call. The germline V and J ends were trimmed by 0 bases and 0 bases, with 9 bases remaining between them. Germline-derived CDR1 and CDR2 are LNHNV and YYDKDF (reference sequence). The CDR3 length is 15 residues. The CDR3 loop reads CATSRDYGDSYEQYF. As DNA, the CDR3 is TGTGCCACCAGCAGAGATTATGGGGACTCCTACGAGCAGTACTTC.

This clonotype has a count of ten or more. In DNA, the CDR3 is TGCGCCAGCAGCTTGGTGGGACAGTCAAATGAAAAACTGTTTTTT. As protein: CASSLVGQSNEKLFF. The genes are TRBV5-1 and TRBJ1-4; 7 nucleotides line up with TRBD1. The CDR3 has 15 amino acids. CDR1 is SGHRS and CDR2 is YFSETQ in the germline V gene. Trimming took 0 bases from V and 5 from J; bases not matched to a gene: 4.

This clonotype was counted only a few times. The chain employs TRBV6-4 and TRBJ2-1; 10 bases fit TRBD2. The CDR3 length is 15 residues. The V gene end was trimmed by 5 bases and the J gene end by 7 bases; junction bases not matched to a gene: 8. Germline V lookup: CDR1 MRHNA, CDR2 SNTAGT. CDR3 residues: CASSKREGRGNEQFF. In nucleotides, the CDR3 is TGTGCCAGCAGTAAGCGGGAGGGCCGGGGGAATGAGCAGTTCTTC.

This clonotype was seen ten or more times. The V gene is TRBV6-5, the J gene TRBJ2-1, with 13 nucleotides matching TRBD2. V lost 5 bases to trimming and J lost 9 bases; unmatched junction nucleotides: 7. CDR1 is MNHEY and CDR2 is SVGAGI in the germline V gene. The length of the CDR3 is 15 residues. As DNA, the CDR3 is TGTGCCAGCAGTCGCGGAACTAGCGGGAGGGGTGAGCAGTTCTTC. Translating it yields CASSRGTSGRGEQFF.

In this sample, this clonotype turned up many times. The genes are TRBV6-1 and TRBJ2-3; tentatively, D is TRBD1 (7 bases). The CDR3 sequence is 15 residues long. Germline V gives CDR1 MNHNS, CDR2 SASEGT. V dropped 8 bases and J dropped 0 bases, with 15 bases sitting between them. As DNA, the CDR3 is TGTGCCAGCGGTAGGACAGGAGGGAGCACAGATACGCAGTATTTT. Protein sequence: CASGRTGGSTDTQYF.

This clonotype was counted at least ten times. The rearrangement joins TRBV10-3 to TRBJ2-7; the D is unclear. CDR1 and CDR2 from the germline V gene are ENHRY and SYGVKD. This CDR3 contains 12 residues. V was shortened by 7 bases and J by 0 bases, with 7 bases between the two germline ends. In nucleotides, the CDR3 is TGTGCCATCAAGGCCAGCTCCTACGAGCAGTACTTC. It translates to CAIKASSYEQYF.

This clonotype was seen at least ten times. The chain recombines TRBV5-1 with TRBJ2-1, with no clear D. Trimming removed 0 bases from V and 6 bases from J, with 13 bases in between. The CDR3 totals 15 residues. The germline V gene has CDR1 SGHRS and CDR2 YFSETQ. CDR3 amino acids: CASSLVKSRVNEQFF. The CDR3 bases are TGCGCCAGCAGCTTGGTGAAGTCCCGGGTCAATGAGCAGTTCTTC.

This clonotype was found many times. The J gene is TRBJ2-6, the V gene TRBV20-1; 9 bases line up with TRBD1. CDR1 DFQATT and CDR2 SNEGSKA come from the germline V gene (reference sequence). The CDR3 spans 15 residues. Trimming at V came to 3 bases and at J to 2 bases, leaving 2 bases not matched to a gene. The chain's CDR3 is CSARGDRAGANVLTF. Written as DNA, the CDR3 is TGCAGTGCTAGGGGGGACAGGGCTGGGGCCAACGTCCTGACTTTC.

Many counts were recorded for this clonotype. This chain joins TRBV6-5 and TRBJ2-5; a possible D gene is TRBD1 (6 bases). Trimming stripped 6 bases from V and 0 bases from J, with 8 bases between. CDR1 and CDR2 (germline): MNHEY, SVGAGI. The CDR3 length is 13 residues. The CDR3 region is CASRTGYQETQYF. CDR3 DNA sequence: TGTGCCAGCAGGACAGGTTACCAAGAGACCCAGTACTTC.

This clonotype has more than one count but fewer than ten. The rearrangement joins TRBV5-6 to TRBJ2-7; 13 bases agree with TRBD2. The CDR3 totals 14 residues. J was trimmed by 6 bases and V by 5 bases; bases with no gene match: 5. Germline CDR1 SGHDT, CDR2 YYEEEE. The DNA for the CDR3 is TGTGCCAGCAGATACAGGACTAGCGGGAGCGAGCAGTACTTC. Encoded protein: CASRYRTSGSEQYF. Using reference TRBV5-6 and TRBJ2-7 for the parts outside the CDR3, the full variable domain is DAGVTQSPTHLIKTRGQQVTLRCSPKSGHDTVSWYQQALGQGPQFIFQYYEEEERQRGNFPDRFSGHQFPNYSSELNVNALLLGDSALYLCASRYRTSGSEQYFGPGTRLTVT.

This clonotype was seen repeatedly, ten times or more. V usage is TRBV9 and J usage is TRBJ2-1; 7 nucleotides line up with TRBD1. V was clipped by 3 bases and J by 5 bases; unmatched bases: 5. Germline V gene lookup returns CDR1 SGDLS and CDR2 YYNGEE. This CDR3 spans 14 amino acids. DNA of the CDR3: TGTGCCAGCAGCGCCCGGACAGGAAACAATGAGCAGTTCTTC. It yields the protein CASSARTGNNEQFF. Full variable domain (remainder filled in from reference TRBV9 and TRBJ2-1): DSGVTQTPKHLITATGQRVTLRCSPRSGDLSVYWYQQSLDQGLQFLIQYYNGEERAKGNILERFSAQQFPDLHSELNLSSLELGDSALYFCASSARTGNNEQFFGPGTRLTVL.

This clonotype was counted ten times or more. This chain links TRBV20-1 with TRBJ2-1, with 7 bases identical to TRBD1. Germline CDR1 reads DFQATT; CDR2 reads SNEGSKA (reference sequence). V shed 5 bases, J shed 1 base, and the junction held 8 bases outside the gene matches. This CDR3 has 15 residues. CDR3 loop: CSAGDSRRSYNEQFF. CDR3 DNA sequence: TGCAGTGCTGGGGACAGCCGAAGGTCCTACAATGAGCAGTTCTTC.

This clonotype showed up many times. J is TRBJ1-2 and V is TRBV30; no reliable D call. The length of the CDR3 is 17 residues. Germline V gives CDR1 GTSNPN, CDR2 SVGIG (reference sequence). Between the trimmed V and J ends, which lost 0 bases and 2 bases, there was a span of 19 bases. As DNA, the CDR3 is TGTGCCTGGAGTGTACTGGGCAGCCGTAAATTAAACTATGGCTACACCTTC. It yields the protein CAWSVLGSRKLNYGYTF.

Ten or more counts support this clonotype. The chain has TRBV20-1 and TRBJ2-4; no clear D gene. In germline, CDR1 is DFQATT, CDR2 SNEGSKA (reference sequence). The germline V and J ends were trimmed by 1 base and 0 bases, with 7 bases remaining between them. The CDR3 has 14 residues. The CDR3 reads CSARVRKAKNIQYF. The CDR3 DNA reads TGCAGTGCTAGAGTGAGAAAAGCCAAAAACATTCAGTACTTC.

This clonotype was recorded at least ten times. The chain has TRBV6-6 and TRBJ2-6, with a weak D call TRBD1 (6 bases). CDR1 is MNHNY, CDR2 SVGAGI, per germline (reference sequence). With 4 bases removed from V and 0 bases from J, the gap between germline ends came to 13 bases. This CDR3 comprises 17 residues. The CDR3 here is CASSFSDSASGANVLTF. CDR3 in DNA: TGTGCCAGCAGTTTCTCGGACAGTGCCTCTGGGGCCAACGTCCTGACTTTC.

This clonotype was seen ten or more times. CDR3 in amino acids: CSATQRGRATGELFF. CDR3 coding DNA: TGCAGTGCTACCCAGCGGGGGAGGGCCACCGGGGAGCTGTTTTTT. V gene TRBV20-1 combines with J gene TRBJ2-2; 8 nucleotides line up with TRBD2. V was pared by 4 bases and J by 4 bases, with 8 bases of the junction left unmatched. The CDR3 is 15 amino acids. Germline CDR1 DFQATT, CDR2 SNEGSKA (reference sequence).

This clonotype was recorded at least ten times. The CDR3 loop reads CASSLEQGAKGGELFF. The CDR3 nucleotides are TGCGCCAGCAGCTTGGAGCAGGGGGCTAAAGGCGGGGAGCTGTTTTTT. The gene calls are TRBV5-1 and TRBJ2-2, with 8 bases identical to TRBD1. This CDR3 contains 16 residues. Germline V gives CDR1 SGHRS, CDR2 YFSETQ. V shed 0 bases and J 7 bases; nucleotides not matched to a gene: 8. The full variable domain, rest sourced from reference TRBV5-1 and TRBJ2-2, is KAGVTQTPRYLIKTRGQQVTLSCSPISGHRSVSWYQQTPGQGLQFLFEYFSETQRNKGNFPGRFSGRQFSNSRSEMNVSTLELGDSALYLCASSLEQGAKGGELFFGEGSRLTVL.

The CDR3 nucleotides read TGCGCCAGCAGCTTGTTTTTTGGGGCAGATGGAAACACCATATATTTT. This gives the protein CASSLFFGADGNTIYF. The rearrangement joins TRBV5-1 to TRBJ1-3, with D tentatively TRBD1 (5 bases). CDR1 is SGHRS and CDR2 is YFSETQ in the germline V gene. The CDR3 loop spans 16 amino acids. With 1 base removed from V and 3 bases from J, the gap between germline ends came to 14 bases.

The CDR3 DNA is TGCAGCGTCGAGGGGGGCAGGACCTACGAGCAGTACTTC. It translates to CSVEGGRTYEQYF. The rearrangement links TRBV29-1 to TRBJ2-7; D could derive from TRBD1 or TRBD2 (6 bases each). Germline V CDR1 and CDR2: SQVTM, ANQGSEA. V was shortened by 6 bases and J by 2 bases, with 14 bases between the two germline ends. The CDR3 sequence is 13 residues long.

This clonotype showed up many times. In DNA, the CDR3 is TGCAGCGTTAGGAGGGCTCTAGGCGATGAAGCTTTCTTT. The encoded protein is CSVRRALGDEAFF. The chain carries TRBV29-1 and TRBJ1-1; unclear D gene. The CDR3 consists of 13 residues. Germline V lookup: CDR1 SQVTM, CDR2 ANQGSEA. V was clipped by 5 bases and J by 7 bases, with 17 bases between them.

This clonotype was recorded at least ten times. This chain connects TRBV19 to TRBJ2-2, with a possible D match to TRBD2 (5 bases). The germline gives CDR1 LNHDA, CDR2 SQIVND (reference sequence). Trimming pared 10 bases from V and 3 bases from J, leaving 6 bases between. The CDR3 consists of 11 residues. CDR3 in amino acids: CATEDTGELFF. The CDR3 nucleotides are TGTGCCACGGAGGACACCGGGGAGCTGTTTTTT.

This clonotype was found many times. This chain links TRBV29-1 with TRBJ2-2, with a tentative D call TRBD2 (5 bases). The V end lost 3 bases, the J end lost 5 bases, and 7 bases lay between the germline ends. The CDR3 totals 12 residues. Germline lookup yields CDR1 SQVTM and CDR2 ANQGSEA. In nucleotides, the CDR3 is TGCAGCGTTGAGGGCGGGACCGGGGAGCTGTTTTTT. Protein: CSVEGGTGELFF.

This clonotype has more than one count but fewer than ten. CDR3 sequence: CASSEGQGHGEQFF. The CDR3 DNA is TGCGCCAGCAGTGAGGGACAGGGGCACGGAGAGCAGTTCTTC. J is TRBJ2-1 and V is TRBV10-1; 9 nucleotides align to TRBD1. Germline assignment: CDR1 WNHNN and CDR2 SYGVQD (reference sequence). This CDR3 region has 14 residues. V was clipped by 2 bases and J by 10 bases; unmatched bases: 6.

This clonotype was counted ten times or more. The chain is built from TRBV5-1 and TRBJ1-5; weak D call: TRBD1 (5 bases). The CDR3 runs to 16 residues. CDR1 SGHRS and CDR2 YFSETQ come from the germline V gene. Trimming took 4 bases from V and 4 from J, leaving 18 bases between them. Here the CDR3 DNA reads TGCGCCAGCAGCCCTGGATCCGGGGAGGGGAATCAGCCCCAGCATTTT. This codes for CASSPGSGEGNQPQHF.